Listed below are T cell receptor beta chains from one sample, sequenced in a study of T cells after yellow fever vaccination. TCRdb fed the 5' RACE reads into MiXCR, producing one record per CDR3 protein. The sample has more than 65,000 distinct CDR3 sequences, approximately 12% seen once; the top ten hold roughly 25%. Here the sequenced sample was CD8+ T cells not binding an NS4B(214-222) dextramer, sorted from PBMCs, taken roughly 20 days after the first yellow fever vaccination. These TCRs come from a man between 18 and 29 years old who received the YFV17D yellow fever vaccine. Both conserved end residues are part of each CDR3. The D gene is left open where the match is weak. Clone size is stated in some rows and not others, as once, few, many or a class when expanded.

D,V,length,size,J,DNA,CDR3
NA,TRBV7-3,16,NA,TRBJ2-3,TGTGCCAGCAGCTTAGATTCCGAGACGCTTACAGATACGCAGTATTTT,CASSLDSETLTDTQYF
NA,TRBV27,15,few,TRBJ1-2,TGTGCCAGCAGTTCCCGCCTAGGGGCAAACTATGGCTACACCTTC,CASSSRLGANYGYTF
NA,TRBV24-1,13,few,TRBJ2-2,TGTGCCACCAGTGATACCACTCCCGAGGAGCTGTTTTTT,CATSDTTPEELFF
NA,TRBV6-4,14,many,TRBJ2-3,TGTGCCAGCAGTGAAGGAGGGGGGGCAGATACGCAGTATTTT,CASSEGGGADTQYF
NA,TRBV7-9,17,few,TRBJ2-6,TGTGCCAGCAGCTTACCGTGGGGGCTCTCTGGGGCCAACGTCCTGACTTTC,CASSLPWGLSGANVLTF
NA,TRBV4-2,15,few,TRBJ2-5,TGTGCCAGCAGCCCCATTTTCGGGGGAGGTGAGACCCAGTACTTC,CASSPIFGGGETQYF
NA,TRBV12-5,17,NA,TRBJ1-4,TGTGCTAGTGGTTTTTTCACCGCCCCTGCAACTAATGAAAAACTGTTTTTT,CASGFFTAPATNEKLFF
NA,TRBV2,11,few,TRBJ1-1,TGTGCCAGCATGGGTTGGCCTGAAGCTTTCTTT,CASMGWPEAFF
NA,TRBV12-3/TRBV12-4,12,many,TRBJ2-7,TGTGCCAGCAGTCTGGACAGCTACGAGCAGTACTTC,CASSLDSYEQYF
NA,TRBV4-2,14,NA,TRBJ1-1,TGTGCCAGCAGCCTATCCAGGTCGAACACTGAAGCTTTCTTT,CASSLSRSNTEAFF
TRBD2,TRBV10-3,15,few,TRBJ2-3,TGTGCCATCAGTGATGCTAGCGGGGTGACTAATACGCAGTATTTT,CAISDASGVTNTQYF
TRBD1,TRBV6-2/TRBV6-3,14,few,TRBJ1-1,TGTGCCAGCAGCCGTGGACAGGGAGGGACTGAAGCTTTCTTT,CASSRGQGGTEAFF
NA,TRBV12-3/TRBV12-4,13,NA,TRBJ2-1,TGTGCCAGCAGTTTATATCGTCTGGCTGAGCAGTTCTTC,CASSLYRLAEQFF
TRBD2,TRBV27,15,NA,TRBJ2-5,TGTGCCAGCAGTTTGACTAGCGGGGTGGCAGAGACCCAGTACTTC,CASSLTSGVAETQYF
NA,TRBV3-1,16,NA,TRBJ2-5,TGTGCCAGCAGCCAAGTGAGGCGGCCTGACCAAGAGACCCAGTACTTC,CASSQVRRPDQETQYF
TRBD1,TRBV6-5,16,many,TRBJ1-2,TGTGCCAGCAGTTACTCTGACAGGGGGGGCGACTATGGCTACACCTTC,CASSYSDRGGDYGYTF
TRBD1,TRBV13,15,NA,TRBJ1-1,TGTGCCAGCAGCACAGGGGACAGAGGGAACACTGAAGCTTTCTTT,CASSTGDRGNTEAFF
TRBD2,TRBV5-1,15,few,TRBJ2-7,TGCGCCAGCAGCGCTTCGCTAGCGGGGGAGTACGAGCAGTACTTC,CASSASLAGEYEQYF
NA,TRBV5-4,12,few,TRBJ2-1,TGTGCCAGCAGCCATATCTTGGATGAGCAGTTCTTC,CASSHILDEQFF
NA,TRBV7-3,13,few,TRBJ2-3,TGTGCCAGCAGCTGGGCCGGCGCAGATACGCAGTATTTT,CASSWAGADTQYF
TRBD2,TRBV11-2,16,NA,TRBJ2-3,TGTGCCAGCACCCCAAGACTAGCGGGGTTGGCAGATACGCAGTATTTT,CASTPRLAGLADTQYF
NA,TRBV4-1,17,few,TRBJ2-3,TGCGCCAGCAGCCAAGATCGGCCAGGAACTAGCACAGATACGCAGTATTTT,CASSQDRPGTSTDTQYF
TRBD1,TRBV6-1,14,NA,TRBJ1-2,TGTGCCAGCAACGAGGGACAGGGGTACTATGGCTACACCTTC,CASNEGQGYYGYTF
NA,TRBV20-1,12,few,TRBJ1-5,TGCAGTGCTAGTTTGAGCAATCAGCCCCAGCATTTT,CSASLSNQPQHF
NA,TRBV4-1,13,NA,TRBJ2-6,TGCGCCAGCATAGGTTCCGGGGCCAACGTCCTGACTTTC,CASIGSGANVLTF
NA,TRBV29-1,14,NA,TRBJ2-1,TGCAGCGTTGAAGGGGTAACAGGGTACAATGAGCAGTTCTTC,CSVEGVTGYNEQFF
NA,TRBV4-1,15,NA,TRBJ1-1,TGCGCCAGCAGCCCAGTCGGGGGTGAGGGGACTGAAGCTTTCTTT,CASSPVGGEGTEAFF
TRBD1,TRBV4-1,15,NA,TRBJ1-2,TGCGCCAGCAGCCAAGTCCCGACAGGGGGAGGTGGCTACACCTTC,CASSQVPTGGGGYTF
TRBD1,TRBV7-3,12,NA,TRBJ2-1,TGTGCCAGCGGGACAGTTTACAATGAGCAGTTCTTC,CASGTVYNEQFF
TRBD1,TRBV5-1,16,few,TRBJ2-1,TGCGCCAGCAGCTTGACCGGGACAGGGATTCTTGATGAGCAGTTCTTC,CASSLTGTGILDEQFF
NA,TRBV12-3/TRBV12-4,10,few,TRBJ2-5,TGTGCCAGCAGCCGTCAGGCCCAGTACTTC,CASSRQAQYF
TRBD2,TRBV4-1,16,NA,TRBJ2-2,TGCGCCAGCAGCCCTTTTAGCGGGGTAAACACCGGGGAGCTGTTTTTT,CASSPFSGVNTGELFF
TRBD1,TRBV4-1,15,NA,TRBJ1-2,TGCGCCAGCAGCCCAGGGACAGGGACTAACTATGGCTACACCTTC,CASSPGTGTNYGYTF